This T cell receptor (beta chain) appears in the sequencing data of a study of Ad26.COV2.S vaccination and SARS-CoV-2 variants. Treatment indicated: some 20 received Ad26.COV2.S at low or high dose, single or two shots; a few received placebo; per-sample allocation not given. At day 63 after the first vaccine or placebo injection, samples were drawn. The table lists this clone with a count of one. Profiling relied on immunoSEQ multiplex PCR, and the TCRdb table lists in-frame clones only, not all of them. The table has about 370,000 clones, 89% seen once. After removal of 5 bases from V and 7 bases from J, the junction contained 9 bases not matched to a gene. This CDR3 comprises 15 residues. Germline CDR1 SGHTA, CDR2 FQGNSA.

This sample comprised peripheral blood, obtained in a trial of Ad26.COV2.S vaccine versus placebo. The receptor's source is a person aged 18 to 65 who received the Ad26.COV2.S COVID-19 vaccine or a placebo. The chain carries TRBV7-2 and TRBJ1-4, with 8 bases identical to TRBD1. The CDR3 coding sequence is TGTGCCAGCAGCCTCGTCTCAGGGGGCAGTGAAAAACTGTTTTTT. Translation gives CASSLVSGGSEKLFF.